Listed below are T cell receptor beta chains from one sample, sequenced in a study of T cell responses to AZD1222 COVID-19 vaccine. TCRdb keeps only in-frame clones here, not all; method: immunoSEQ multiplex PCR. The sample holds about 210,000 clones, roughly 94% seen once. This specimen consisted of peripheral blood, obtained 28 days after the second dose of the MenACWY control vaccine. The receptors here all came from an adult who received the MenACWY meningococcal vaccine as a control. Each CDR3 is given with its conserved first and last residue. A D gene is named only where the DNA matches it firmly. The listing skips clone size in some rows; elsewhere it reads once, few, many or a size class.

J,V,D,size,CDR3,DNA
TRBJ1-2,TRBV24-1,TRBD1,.,CATSDLGGQDGYTF,TGTGCCACCAGTGACTTGGGGGGACAGGATGGCTACACCTTC
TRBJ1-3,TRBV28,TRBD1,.,CASSRQGGSGNTIYF,TGTGCCAGCAGCAGACAGGGCGGCTCTGGAAACACCATATATTTT
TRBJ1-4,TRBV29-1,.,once,CSVIGGAEKLFF,TGCAGCGTTATCGGCGGTGCTGAAAAACTGTTTTTT
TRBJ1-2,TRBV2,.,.,CASSEDGRSNYGYTF,TGTGCCAGCAGTGAAGATGGAAGGTCGAACTATGGCTACACCTTC
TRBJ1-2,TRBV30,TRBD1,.,CAWRTAGGNYGYTF,TGTGCCTGGAGGACGGCAGGGGGTAACTATGGCTACACCTTC
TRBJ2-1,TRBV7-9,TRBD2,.,CASSLVSGLAGNEQFF,TGTGCCAGCAGCTTAGTGAGTGGGCTAGCGGGAAATGAGCAGTTCTTC
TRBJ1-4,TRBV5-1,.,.,CASSLGRQGTEKLFF,TGCGCCAGCAGCTTGGGTCGTCAGGGTACCGAAAAACTGTTTTTT
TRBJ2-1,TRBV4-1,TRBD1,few,CASSLRGGTGVHEQFF,TGCGCCAGCAGTCTACGAGGAGGGACAGGGGTTCATGAGCAGTTCTTC
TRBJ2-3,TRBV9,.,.,CASSHDGLSSTDTQYF,TGTGCCAGCAGCCACGACGGTCTATCTAGCACAGATACGCAGTATTTT
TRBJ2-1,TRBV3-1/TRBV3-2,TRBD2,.,CASTTSGGYNEQFF,TGTGCCAGCACCACTAGCGGGGGGTACAATGAGCAGTTCTTC
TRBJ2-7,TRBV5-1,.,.,CASSRTLSQGLDYEQYF,TGCGCCAGCAGCCGGACCTTATCACAGGGTCTCGACTACGAGCAGTACTTC
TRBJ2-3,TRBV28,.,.,CASSPRGGVSTDTQYF,TGTGCCAGCAGCCCGAGGGGGGGGGTTTCCACAGATACGCAGTATTTT
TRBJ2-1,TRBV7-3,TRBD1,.,CASTLKTGGTGGYNEQFF,TGTGCCAGCACCTTAAAGACCGGCGGGACAGGGGGTTACAATGAGCAGTTCTTC
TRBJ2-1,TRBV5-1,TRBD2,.,CASSFSGALFF,TGCGCCAGCAGCTTTAGCGGGGCCCTGTTCTTC
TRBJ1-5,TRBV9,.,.,CASSGGGRNQPQHF,TGTGCCAGCAGCGGGGGGGGTCGCAATCAGCCCCAGCATTTT
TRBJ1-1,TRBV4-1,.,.,CASSQDRGTEAFF,TGCGCCAGCAGCCAAGATCGGGGCACTGAAGCTTTCTTT
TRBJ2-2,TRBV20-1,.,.,CSASGTPNANTGELFF,TGCAGTGCCAGTGGGACACCTAACGCGAACACCGGGGAGCTGTTTTTT
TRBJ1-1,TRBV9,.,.,CASSVGGENTEAFF,TGTGCCAGCAGCGTAGGAGGGGAGAACACTGAAGCTTTCTTT
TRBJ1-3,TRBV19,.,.,CASSIAGADGNTIYF,TGTGCCAGTAGTATCGCGGGCGCGGATGGAAACACCATATATTTT
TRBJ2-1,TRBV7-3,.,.,CASRSADDVLLYNEQFF,TGTGCCAGCAGATCCGCCGACGACGTACTACTCTACAATGAGCAGTTCTTC
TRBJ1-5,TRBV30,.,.,CAWSPGEYQPQHF,TGTGCCTGGAGTCCCGGGGAGTATCAGCCCCAGCATTTT
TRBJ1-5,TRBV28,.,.,CASRVRDKVNQPQHF,TGTGCCAGCAGAGTCCGGGACAAGGTCAATCAGCCCCAGCATTTT
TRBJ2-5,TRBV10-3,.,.,CAISGGGLGGQETQYF,TGTGCCATCAGTGGGGGTGGATTAGGGGGGCAAGAGACCCAGTACTTC
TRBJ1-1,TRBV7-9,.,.,CASSLGTSEAFF,TGTGCCAGCAGCTTAGGAACGAGTGAAGCTTTCTTT
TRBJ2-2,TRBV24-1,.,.,CATSDDGENTGELFF,TGTGCCACCAGTGATGACGGGGAGAACACCGGGGAGCTGTTTTTT
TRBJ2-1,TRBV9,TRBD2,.,CASSVGTSASSYNEQFF,TGTGCCAGCAGCGTAGGGACTAGCGCGAGCTCCTACAATGAGCAGTTCTTC
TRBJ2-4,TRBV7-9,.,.,CASSLYFRMAKNIQYF,TGTGCCAGCAGCTTATATTTCCGAATGGCCAAAAACATTCAGTACTTC
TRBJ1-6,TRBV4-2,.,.,CASSQDFWAPGKGYNSPLHF,TGTGCCAGCAGCCAAGATTTTTGGGCCCCCGGAAAGGGCTATAATTCACCCCTCCACTTT